A single sample is the source of the 18 T cell receptor beta chains below, sequenced in a study of blood T cell repertoires in COVID-19. TCRdb's copy holds only in-frame clones and misses some; the assay was immunoSEQ multiplex PCR. The table lists 400,000 to 500,000 clones, roughly 90% of them singletons. Sequences were obtained from PBMCs or T cells enriched from blood (not recorded which). The receptor source for this set is a woman between 40 and 55 years old who had recovered from COVID-19.

The chain employs TRBV7-9 and TRBJ1-1, with 8 bases identical to TRBD1. This CDR3 region has 15 residues. Per the germline V gene, CDR1 is SEHNR and CDR2 is FQNEAQ (reference sequence). V was pared by 3 bases and J by 3 bases, with 6 bases of the junction left unmatched. This chain's CDR3 is CASSFGAGGDTEAFF. CDR3 bases: TGTGCCAGCAGCTTTGGGGCAGGGGGCGACACTGAAGCTTTCTTT.

This clone was counted once. The chain links TRBV19 to TRBJ1-2; no firm D call. The CDR3 spans 17 residues. V gave up 4 bases and J gave up 8 bases, with 26 bases separating them. Germline CDR1 and CDR2: LNHDA and SQIVND (reference sequence). The CDR3 is CASSTPNEEGFLWGYTF. CDR3 DNA: TGTGCCAGTAGTACCCCGAATGAGGAGGGATTTTTGTGGGGCTACACCTTC.

V and J are TRBV25-1 and TRBJ2-4; 9 bases are shared with TRBD2. The CDR3 sequence is 17 residues long. Germline values: CDR1 MGHDK, CDR2 SYGVNS. J was trimmed by 3 bases and V by 2 bases; bases with no gene match: 8. CDR3 sequence (DNA): TGTGCCAGCAGTGAACCCTCTGCGGGAGGGGGCAAAAACATTCAGTACTTC. Translating gives CASSEPSAGGGKNIQYF.

This chain links TRBV19 with TRBJ1-1; no clear D gene. The CDR3 consists of 12 residues. Germline CDR1 LNHDA, CDR2 SQIVND (reference sequence). V was cut by 5 bases and J by 6 bases, with 10 bases left in between. The chain's CDR3 is CASSRGPAEAFF. The DNA for the CDR3 is TGTGCCAGTAGTCGAGGCCCGGCTGAAGCTTTCTTT.

The V call is TRBV25-1, the J call TRBJ2-7, with a tentative D call TRBD2 (5 bases). The CDR3 sequence is 14 residues long. The V end lost 6 bases, the J end lost 0 bases, and 12 bases lay between the germline ends. Germline CDR1 MGHDK, CDR2 SYGVNS. Here the CDR3 reads CASRGGLSSYEQYF. CDR3 nucleotides: TGTGCCAGCAGAGGCGGGTTAAGCTCCTACGAGCAGTACTTC.

The chain has TRBV10-3 and TRBJ2-1, with D unclear. The CDR3 contains 15 residues. V lost 2 bases and J 0 bases, leaving 8 bases between the germline ends. Germline values: CDR1 ENHRY, CDR2 SYGVKD. CDR3 DNA sequence: TGTGCCATCAGTGAGGAGTGGAGCTCCTACAATGAGCAGTTCTTC. As protein: CAISEEWSSYNEQFF.

The V and J genes are TRBV27 and TRBJ2-2; D gene unclear. The CDR3 covers 16 residues. Trimming pared 6 bases from V and 0 bases from J, leaving 14 bases between. The germline V gene encodes CDR1 MNHEY and CDR2 SMNVEV (reference sequence). CDR3 sequence reads: CASSLLSVANTGELFF. The CDR3 bases are TGTGCCAGCAGCCTGCTGAGCGTGGCGAACACCGGGGAGCTGTTTTTT.

The chain employs TRBV19 and TRBJ1-6; D remains ambiguous. The CDR3 spans 13 residues. Germline CDR1 LNHDA, CDR2 SQIVND (reference sequence). Trimming removed 5 bases from V and 8 bases from J, with 10 bases in between. The CDR3 DNA is TGTGCCAGTAGTGCCCCGGGAGATTCACCCCTCCACTTT. Its translation: CASSAPGDSPLHF.

The chain employs TRBV4-3 and TRBJ1-1; D is possibly TRBD1 (6 bases). The CDR3 runs to 14 residues. Germline loops: CDR1 LGHNA, CDR2 YSLEER. The V end was cut by 1 base, the J end by 3 bases, with 9 bases between. The CDR3 DNA follows: TGCGCCAGCAGCCAAGGCGCAGGGGACACTGAAGCTTTCTTT. This sequence encodes CASSQGAGDTEAFF.

The chain couples TRBV5-1 to TRBJ2-2; 12 bases agree with TRBD2. CDR1 is SGHRS and CDR2 is YFSETQ in the germline V gene. V trimming: 5 bases; J trimming: 0 bases; junction bases outside the gene matches: 5. This CDR3 has 17 residues. CDR3 sequence reads: CASRRTSGTSNTGELFF. In DNA form, the CDR3 reads TGCGCCAGCAGACGGACTAGCGGGACTTCGAACACCGGGGAGCTGTTTTTT.

The V call is TRBV9, the J call TRBJ2-5; perhaps TRBD1 as D (5 bases). Looked up from germline, CDR1 is SGDLS and CDR2 is YYNGEE. This CDR3 is 14 amino acids long. The V and J ends lost 0 bases and 4 bases respectively, with 10 bases between them. The CDR3 protein is CASSVEPRVETQYF. The CDR3 region has the DNA TGTGCCAGCAGCGTAGAGCCCAGGGTAGAGACCCAGTACTTC.

This sequence joins TRBV19 and TRBJ1-2, with TRBD1 matching 7 bases. The CDR3 length is 14 residues. V shed 7 bases, J shed 5 bases, and the junction held 10 bases outside the gene matches. The germline CDR1 and CDR2 sequences are LNHDA and SQIVND (reference sequence). CDR3 coding DNA: TGTGCCAGTAAAGGCCAGGGGGTGAATTATGGCTACACCTTC. It is translated as CASKGQGVNYGYTF.

The gene calls are TRBV27 and TRBJ2-2; 10 nucleotides match TRBD2. CDR3 length equals 17 residues. V lost 5 bases and J lost 6; bases outside the gene matches: 12. Germline V lookup: CDR1 MNHEY, CDR2 SMNVEV (reference sequence). The CDR3 DNA sequence: TGTGCCAGCAGTCAGAGCGGGAGGGCCTGGTATGCCGGGGAGCTGTTTTTT. This sequence encodes CASSQSGRAWYAGELFF.

This sequence joins TRBV20-1 and TRBJ2-4; no clear D. The germline V gene has CDR1 DFQATT and CDR2 SNEGSKA (reference sequence). V was pared by 3 bases and J by 6 bases, with 9 bases between. The CDR3 length is 12 residues. CDR3 protein: CSASAPGNIQYF. The CDR3 coding sequence is TGCAGTGCTAGTGCTCCGGGAAACATTCAGTACTTC.

This chain links TRBV24-1 with TRBJ1-2, with 7 bases aligning to TRBD1. This CDR3 spans 14 amino acids. V shed 7 bases and J 4 bases; nucleotides not matched to a gene: 8. Germline V gives CDR1 KGHDR, CDR2 SFDVKD. CDR3 sequence: CATRPGGLGYGYTF. The CDR3 region has the DNA TGTGCCACCAGGCCAGGGGGGCTGGGCTATGGCTACACCTTC.

Within the sample, this clone is medium-sized. This sequence joins TRBV5-8 and TRBJ1-1; TRBD1 aligns across 10 bases. Germline assignment: CDR1 SGHTS and CDR2 YDEGEE. V shed 5 bases, J shed 4 bases, and the junction held 8 bases outside the gene matches. The CDR3 has 15 amino acids. In DNA, the CDR3 is TGTGCCAGCAGACCAACCGGGACAGGGGCCACTGAAGCTTTCTTT. Residues: CASRPTGTGATEAFF.

V is TRBV5-6 and J is TRBJ1-2, with D hard to call. The germline V gene has CDR1 SGHDT and CDR2 YYEEEE. The V end lost 4 bases, the J end lost 8 bases, and 18 bases lay between the germline ends. The CDR3 has 14 amino acids. The CDR3 loop reads CASSLGATHRGYTF. CDR3 sequence (DNA): TGTGCCAGCAGCCTAGGCGCGACTCACCGGGGCTACACCTTC.

This sequence joins TRBV19 and TRBJ1-3; 7 bases map to TRBD1. CDR3 length: 15 residues. CDR1 is LNHDA, CDR2 SQIVND, per germline (reference sequence). V was clipped by 5 bases and J by 0 bases; unmatched bases: 4. The CDR3 bases are TGTGCCAGTAGTTGGGACAGATCCTCTGGAAACACCATATATTTT. Its translation: CASSWDRSSGNTIYF.